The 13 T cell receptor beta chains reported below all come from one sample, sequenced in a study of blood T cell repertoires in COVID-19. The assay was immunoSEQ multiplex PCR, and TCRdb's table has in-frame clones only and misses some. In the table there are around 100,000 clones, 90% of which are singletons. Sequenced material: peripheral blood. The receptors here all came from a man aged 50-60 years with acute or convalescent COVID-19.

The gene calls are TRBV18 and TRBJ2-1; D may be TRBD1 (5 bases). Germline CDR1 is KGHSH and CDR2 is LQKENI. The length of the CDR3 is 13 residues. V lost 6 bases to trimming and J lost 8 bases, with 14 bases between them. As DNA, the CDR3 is TGTGCCAGCTCCCCTAGGGGTTTCGATGAGCAGTTCTTC. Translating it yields CASSPRGFDEQFF.

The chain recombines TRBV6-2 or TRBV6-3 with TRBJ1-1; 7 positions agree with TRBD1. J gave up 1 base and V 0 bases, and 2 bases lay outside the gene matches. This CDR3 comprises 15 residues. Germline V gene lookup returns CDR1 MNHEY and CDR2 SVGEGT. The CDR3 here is CASSYSRQGNTEAFF. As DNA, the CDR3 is TGTGCCAGCAGTTACTCCCGACAGGGGAACACTGAAGCTTTCTTT.

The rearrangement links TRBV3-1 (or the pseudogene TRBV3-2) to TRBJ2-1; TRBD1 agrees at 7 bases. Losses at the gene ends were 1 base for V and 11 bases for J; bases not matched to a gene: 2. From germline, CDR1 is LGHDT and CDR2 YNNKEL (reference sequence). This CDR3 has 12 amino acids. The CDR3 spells CASSQVRGQQFF. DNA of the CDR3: TGTGCCAGCAGCCAAGTGAGGGGGCAGCAGTTCTTC.

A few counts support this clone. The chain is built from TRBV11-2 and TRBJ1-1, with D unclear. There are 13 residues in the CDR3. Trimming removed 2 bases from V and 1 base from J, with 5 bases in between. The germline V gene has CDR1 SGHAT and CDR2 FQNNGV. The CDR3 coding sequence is TGTGCCAGCAGCTTACAGGAGAACACTGAAGCTTTCTTT. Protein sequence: CASSLQENTEAFF. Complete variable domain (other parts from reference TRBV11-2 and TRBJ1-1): EAGVAQSPRYKIIEKRQSVAFWCNPISGHATLYWYQQILGQGPKLLIQFQNNGVVDDSQLPKDRFSAERLKGVDSTLKIQPAKLEDSAVYLCASSLQENTEAFFGQGTRLTVV.

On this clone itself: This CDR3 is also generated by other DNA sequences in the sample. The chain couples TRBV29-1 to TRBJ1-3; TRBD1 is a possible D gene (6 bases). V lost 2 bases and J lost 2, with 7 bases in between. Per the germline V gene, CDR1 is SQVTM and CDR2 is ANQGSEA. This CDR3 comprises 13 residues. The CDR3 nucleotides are TGCAGCGTTGAAACAGGGACTGGAAACACCATATATTTT. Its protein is CSVETGTGNTIYF.

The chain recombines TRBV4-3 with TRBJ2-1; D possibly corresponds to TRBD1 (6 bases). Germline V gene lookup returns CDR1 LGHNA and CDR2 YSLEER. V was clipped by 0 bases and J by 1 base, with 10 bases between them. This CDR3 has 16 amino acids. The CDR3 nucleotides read TGCGCCAGCAGCCAAGACTGGCAGGGGTCCTACAATGAGCAGTTCTTC. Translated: CASSQDWQGSYNEQFF.

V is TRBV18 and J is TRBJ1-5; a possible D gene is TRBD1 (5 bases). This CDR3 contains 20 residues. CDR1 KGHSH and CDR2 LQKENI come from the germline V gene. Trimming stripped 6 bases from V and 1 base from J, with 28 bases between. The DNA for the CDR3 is TGTGCCAGCTCCAGAACCCGCTCCCCGCAGGGTAGGAGCAGCAATCAGCCCCAGCATTTT. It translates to CASSRTRSPQGRSSNQPQHF.

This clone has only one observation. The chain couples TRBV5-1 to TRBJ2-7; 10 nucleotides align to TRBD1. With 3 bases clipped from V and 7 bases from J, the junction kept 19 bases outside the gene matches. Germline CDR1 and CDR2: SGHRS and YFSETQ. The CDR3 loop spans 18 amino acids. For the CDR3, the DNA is TGCGCCAGCAGCTCGGGAGCGACTTACGGGACAGGGGTAAGGGAGCAGTACTTC. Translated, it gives CASSSGATYGTGVREQYF.

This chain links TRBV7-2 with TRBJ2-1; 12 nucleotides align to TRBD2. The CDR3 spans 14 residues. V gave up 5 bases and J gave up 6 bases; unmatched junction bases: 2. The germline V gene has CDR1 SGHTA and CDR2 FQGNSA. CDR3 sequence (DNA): TGTGCCAGCAGCGCTAGCGGGAGGGCCAATGAGCAGTTCTTC. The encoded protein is CASSASGRANEQFF.

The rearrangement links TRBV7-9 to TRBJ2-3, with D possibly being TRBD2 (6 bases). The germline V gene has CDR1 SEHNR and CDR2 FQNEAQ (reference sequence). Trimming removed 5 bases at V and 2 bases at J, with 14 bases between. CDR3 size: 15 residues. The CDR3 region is CASSPSGGPTDTQYF. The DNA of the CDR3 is TGTGCCAGCAGCCCCTCCGGGGGACCCACAGATACGCAGTATTTT.

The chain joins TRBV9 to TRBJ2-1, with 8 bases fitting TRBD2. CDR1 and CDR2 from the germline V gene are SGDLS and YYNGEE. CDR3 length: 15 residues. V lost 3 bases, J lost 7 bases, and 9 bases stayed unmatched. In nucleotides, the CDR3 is TGTGCCAGCAGCGGTACAGGGACTAGGTGGAATGAGCAGTTCTTC. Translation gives CASSGTGTRWNEQFF.

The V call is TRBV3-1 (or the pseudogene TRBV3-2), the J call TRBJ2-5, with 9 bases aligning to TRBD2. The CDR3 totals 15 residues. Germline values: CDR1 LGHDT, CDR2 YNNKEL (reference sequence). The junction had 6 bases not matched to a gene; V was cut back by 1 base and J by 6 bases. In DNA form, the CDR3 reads TGTGCCAGCAGCCAAGTCCCTAGCGGGGAGAAGACCCAGTACTTC. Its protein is CASSQVPSGEKTQYF.

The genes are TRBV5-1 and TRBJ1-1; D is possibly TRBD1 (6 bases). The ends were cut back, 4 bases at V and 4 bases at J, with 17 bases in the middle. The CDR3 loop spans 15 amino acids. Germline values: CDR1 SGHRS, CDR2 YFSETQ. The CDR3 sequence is CASSPPTTGTTEAFF. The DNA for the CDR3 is TGCGCCAGCAGCCCGCCCACCACAGGGACCACTGAAGCTTTCTTT.